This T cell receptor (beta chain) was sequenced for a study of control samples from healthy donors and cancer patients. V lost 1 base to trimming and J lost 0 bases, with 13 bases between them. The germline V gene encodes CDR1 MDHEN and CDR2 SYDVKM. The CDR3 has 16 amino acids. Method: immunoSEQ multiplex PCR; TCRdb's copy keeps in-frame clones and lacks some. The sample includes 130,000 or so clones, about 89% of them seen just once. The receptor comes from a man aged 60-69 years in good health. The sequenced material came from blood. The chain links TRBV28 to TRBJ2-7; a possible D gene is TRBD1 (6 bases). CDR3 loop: CASSLSSGTLSYEQYF. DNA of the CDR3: TGTGCCAGCAGTTTATCTTCCGGGACACTCTCCTACGAGCAGTACTTC.